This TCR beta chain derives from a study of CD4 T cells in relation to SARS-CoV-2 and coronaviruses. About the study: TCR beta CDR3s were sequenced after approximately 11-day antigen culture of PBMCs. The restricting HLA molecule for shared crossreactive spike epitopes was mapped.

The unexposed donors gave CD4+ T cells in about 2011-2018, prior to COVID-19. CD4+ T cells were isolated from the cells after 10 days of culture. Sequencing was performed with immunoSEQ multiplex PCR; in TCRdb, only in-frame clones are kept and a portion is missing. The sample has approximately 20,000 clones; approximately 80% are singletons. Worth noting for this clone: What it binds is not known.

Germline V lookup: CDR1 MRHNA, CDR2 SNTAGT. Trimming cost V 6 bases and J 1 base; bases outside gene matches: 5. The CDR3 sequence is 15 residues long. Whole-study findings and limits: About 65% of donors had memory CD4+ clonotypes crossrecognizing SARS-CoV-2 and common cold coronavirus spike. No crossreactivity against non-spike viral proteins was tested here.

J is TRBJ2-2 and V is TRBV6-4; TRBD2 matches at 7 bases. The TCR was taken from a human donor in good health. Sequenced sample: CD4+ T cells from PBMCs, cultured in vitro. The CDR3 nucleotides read TGTGCCAGCAGCCCACAGCGGGGGAACACCGGGGAGCTGTTTTTT. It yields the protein CASSPQRGNTGELFF.